The rows below give T cell receptor beta chains drawn from one sample of a study of T-cell memory formation after mild COVID-19. One entry per CDR3 protein results from TCRdb running MiXCR on the 5' RACE reads. The sample yields 170,000 or so distinct CDR3 sequences, roughly 28% seen once. Sequenced sample: PBMCs or a T cell subset sorted from them (not recorded which). Receptor source: an adult woman who had mild COVID-19 (a few samples of this study predate the infection). Cell type and time point are not known. Both conserved end residues are part of each CDR3. Each record gives: V gene, J gene, clone size, D gene, CDR3 DNA, CDR3 protein. The D gene is left open where the match is weak. Clone sizes are given selectively: once, few, many, or a class where the clone is expanded.

v_gene: TRBV9
j_gene: TRBJ2-1
abundance: -
d_gene: TRBD2
CDR3nt: TGTGCCAGCGCGGCGACTAGCGCCGACAATGAGCAGTTCTTC
CDR3aa: CASAATSADNEQFF

v_gene: TRBV12-3/TRBV12-4
j_gene: TRBJ2-1
abundance: few
d_gene: -
CDR3nt: TGTGCCAGCAGTTTACTGGCTAGACCTGAGCAGTTCTTC
CDR3aa: CASSLLARPEQFF

v_gene: TRBV25-1
j_gene: TRBJ1-4
abundance: -
d_gene: -
CDR3nt: TGTGCCAGCAGTGAACACCGTGCAACTAATGAAAAACTGTTTTTT
CDR3aa: CASSEHRATNEKLFF

v_gene: TRBV5-6
j_gene: TRBJ2-3
abundance: -
d_gene: TRBD2
CDR3nt: TGTGCCAGCGGGCCCCGGGGGGGGCCATCAGATACGCAGTATTTT
CDR3aa: CASGPRGGPSDTQYF

v_gene: TRBV4-1
j_gene: TRBJ2-3
abundance: -
d_gene: TRBD2
CDR3nt: TGCGCCAGCAGAGCCCTTAGCGGGAGGGATACGCAGTATTTT
CDR3aa: CASRALSGRDTQYF

v_gene: TRBV4-3
j_gene: TRBJ2-2
abundance: few
d_gene: -
CDR3nt: TGCGCCAGCAGCCAAGAGGACACCTACACCGGGGAGCTGTTTTTT
CDR3aa: CASSQEDTYTGELFF

v_gene: TRBV20-1
j_gene: TRBJ2-3
abundance: -
d_gene: TRBD2
CDR3nt: TGCAGTGCTAGAGATCGACGACTAGCGTCAGCTTACACAGATACGCAGTATTTT
CDR3aa: CSARDRRLASAYTDTQYF

v_gene: TRBV11-2
j_gene: TRBJ1-2
abundance: -
d_gene: -
CDR3nt: TGTGCCAGCAGTCTAGGGTTGAGGGGCTTTAAGTATGGCTACACCTTC
CDR3aa: CASSLGLRGFKYGYTF

v_gene: TRBV29-1
j_gene: TRBJ2-7
abundance: few
d_gene: -
CDR3nt: TGCAGCGTTGTCGGGAGAAACGGTCAGGAGCAGTACTTC
CDR3aa: CSVVGRNGQEQYF

v_gene: TRBV11-2
j_gene: TRBJ1-4
abundance: -
d_gene: -
CDR3nt: TGTGCCAGCAGCCCTCGAGGGCCCACGGGTGAAAAACTGTTTTTT
CDR3aa: CASSPRGPTGEKLFF

v_gene: TRBV18
j_gene: TRBJ2-1
abundance: -
d_gene: -
CDR3nt: TGTGCCAGCTCACTAGCGGACAGCGAGCATGAGCAGTTCTTC
CDR3aa: CASSLADSEHEQFF

v_gene: TRBV20-1
j_gene: TRBJ2-3
abundance: few
d_gene: -
CDR3nt: TGCAGTGCTACACCTAGCGAGGCGCAGTATTTT
CDR3aa: CSATPSEAQYF

v_gene: TRBV20-1
j_gene: TRBJ2-3
abundance: -
d_gene: TRBD2
CDR3nt: TGCAGTGCTAGGGGTGCCGTGCGACTAGCGTCAAGCACAGATACGCAGTATTTT
CDR3aa: CSARGAVRLASSTDTQYF

v_gene: TRBV5-1
j_gene: TRBJ2-1
abundance: few
d_gene: -
CDR3nt: TGCGCCAGCAGCTTGCATGGTTACAATGAGCAGTTCTTC
CDR3aa: CASSLHGYNEQFF

v_gene: TRBV7-6
j_gene: TRBJ2-7
abundance: few
d_gene: -
CDR3nt: TGTGCCAGCAGCTTAGAAGGGAAAGAGCAGTACTTC
CDR3aa: CASSLEGKEQYF

v_gene: TRBV27
j_gene: TRBJ1-6
abundance: few
d_gene: -
CDR3nt: TGTGCCAGCGTGAGGGCTGACGGCGGGGGCGTTCGGCTAAATTCACCCCTCCACTTT
CDR3aa: CASVRADGGGVRLNSPLHF

v_gene: TRBV7-6
j_gene: TRBJ2-7
abundance: -
d_gene: -
CDR3nt: TGTGCCAGCAGCTCCCTGCCGGACTACGAGCAGTACTTC
CDR3aa: CASSSLPDYEQYF

v_gene: TRBV5-1
j_gene: TRBJ2-3
abundance: few
d_gene: -
CDR3nt: TGCGCCAGCCGCGGTCAAACTTCTAGCACAGATACGCAGTATTTT
CDR3aa: CASRGQTSSTDTQYF

v_gene: TRBV11-3
j_gene: TRBJ2-1
abundance: -
d_gene: -
CDR3nt: TGTGCCAGCAGCTTAGGGGTTGGCGGTGAGCAGTTCTTC
CDR3aa: CASSLGVGGEQFF

v_gene: TRBV25-1
j_gene: TRBJ2-5
abundance: -
d_gene: TRBD1
CDR3nt: TGTGCCAGCAGTGCAACGACAGGGGGTCAAGAGACCCAGTACTTC
CDR3aa: CASSATTGGQETQYF

v_gene: TRBV12-3/TRBV12-4
j_gene: TRBJ2-5
abundance: few
d_gene: -
CDR3nt: TGTGCCAGCAGTTACGAGGCCCAGTACTTC
CDR3aa: CASSYEAQYF

v_gene: TRBV6-5
j_gene: TRBJ1-6
abundance: few
d_gene: TRBD1
CDR3nt: TGTGCCAGCAGTTACTCCGGGACAGTACCTTCACCCCTCCACTTT
CDR3aa: CASSYSGTVPSPLHF

v_gene: TRBV15
j_gene: TRBJ1-1
abundance: few
d_gene: -
CDR3nt: TGTGCCACCAGCAGAAACCTTATGGGTACTGAAGCTTTCTTT
CDR3aa: CATSRNLMGTEAFF

v_gene: TRBV24-1
j_gene: TRBJ1-1
abundance: few
d_gene: -
CDR3nt: TGTGCCACCAGTGTCGGAAACACTGAAGCTTTCTTT
CDR3aa: CATSVGNTEAFF

v_gene: TRBV3-1
j_gene: TRBJ2-7
abundance: -
d_gene: -
CDR3nt: TGTGCCAGCAGCCAAGATTGGTCGGGTACCTACGAGCAGTACTTC
CDR3aa: CASSQDWSGTYEQYF

v_gene: TRBV7-3
j_gene: TRBJ1-6
abundance: -
d_gene: TRBD1
CDR3nt: TGTGCCAGCAGCTGGACAGGGAGTAATTCACCCCTCCACTTT
CDR3aa: CASSWTGSNSPLHF

v_gene: TRBV6-2/TRBV6-3
j_gene: TRBJ2-1
abundance: few
d_gene: TRBD1
CDR3nt: TGTGCCGCAGGGGGTAAGGGCCCTTGGGATGAGCAGTTCTTC
CDR3aa: CAAGGKGPWDEQFF

v_gene: TRBV9
j_gene: TRBJ2-7
abundance: few
d_gene: TRBD2
CDR3nt: TGTGCCAGCAGCGTAGCACCGACTAGCGGGACGACCTACGAGCAGTACTTC
CDR3aa: CASSVAPTSGTTYEQYF

v_gene: TRBV7-8
j_gene: TRBJ2-3
abundance: few
d_gene: TRBD1
CDR3nt: TGTGCCAGCAGCCCCGGGACAGTTACTTATCACTTGGCAGATACGCAGTATTTT
CDR3aa: CASSPGTVTYHLADTQYF

v_gene: TRBV7-8
j_gene: TRBJ2-3
abundance: -
d_gene: TRBD2
CDR3nt: TGTGCCAGCAGCTTAACACTTAAGGGCCTTCGGGGGGACACAGATACGCAGTATTTT
CDR3aa: CASSLTLKGLRGDTDTQYF

v_gene: TRBV25-1
j_gene: TRBJ2-7
abundance: many
d_gene: TRBD1
CDR3nt: TGTGCCAGCAGCCCGGGACAGGGCTACGAGCAGTACTTC
CDR3aa: CASSPGQGYEQYF

v_gene: TRBV7-2
j_gene: TRBJ2-1
abundance: -
d_gene: -
CDR3nt: TGTGCCAGCAGCCCTACCTGGGGAGTTTACTACAATGAGCAGTTCTTC
CDR3aa: CASSPTWGVYYNEQFF

v_gene: TRBV29-1
j_gene: TRBJ2-7
abundance: few
d_gene: -
CDR3nt: TGCAGCCCCGCCGAGCCTAGCTCCTACGAGCAGTACTTC
CDR3aa: CSPAEPSSYEQYF

v_gene: TRBV3-1
j_gene: TRBJ2-1
abundance: -
d_gene: TRBD1
CDR3nt: TGTGCCAGCAGCCAACGACAGGGTTTAGAGCAGTTCTTC
CDR3aa: CASSQRQGLEQFF

v_gene: TRBV2
j_gene: TRBJ2-3
abundance: -
d_gene: -
CDR3nt: TGTGCCAGCAGTGTTTCGTTCAGCACAGATACGCAGTATTTT
CDR3aa: CASSVSFSTDTQYF

v_gene: TRBV5-5
j_gene: TRBJ1-3
abundance: -
d_gene: -
CDR3nt: TGTGCCAGCACCTCGTCTCGGCCGTCGGGAAACACCATATATTTT
CDR3aa: CASTSSRPSGNTIYF

v_gene: TRBV7-9
j_gene: TRBJ1-2
abundance: -
d_gene: -
CDR3nt: TGTGCCAGCAGTTCCGGGACGGCCTACTATGGCTACACCTTC
CDR3aa: CASSSGTAYYGYTF

v_gene: TRBV25-1
j_gene: TRBJ1-1
abundance: few
d_gene: -
CDR3nt: TGTGCCAGCAGTGCCGCCCCGGGAAGGGCTGAAGCTTTCTTT
CDR3aa: CASSAAPGRAEAFF

v_gene: TRBV7-2
j_gene: TRBJ2-7
abundance: few
d_gene: -
CDR3nt: TGTGCCAGCAGCTTTTTGGTGGATGGGTCCTACGAGCAGTACTTC
CDR3aa: CASSFLVDGSYEQYF

v_gene: TRBV3-1
j_gene: TRBJ2-5
abundance: -
d_gene: -
CDR3nt: TGTGCCAGCAGCCAAGAGAGCCGAATAGGGTCCCAGTACTTC
CDR3aa: CASSQESRIGSQYF

v_gene: TRBV20-1
j_gene: TRBJ2-3
abundance: -
d_gene: TRBD2
CDR3nt: TGCAGTGCGCGATCCGGGACTAGCGGCCGCACAGATACGCAGTATTTT
CDR3aa: CSARSGTSGRTDTQYF

v_gene: TRBV11-2
j_gene: TRBJ2-7
abundance: -
d_gene: TRBD2
CDR3nt: TGTGCCAGCAACCGGGGCGGGGGTAAATCCTACGAGCAGTACTTC
CDR3aa: CASNRGGGKSYEQYF

v_gene: TRBV7-2
j_gene: TRBJ1-2
abundance: -
d_gene: -
CDR3nt: TGTGCCAGCAGCCCGACCGCGGCAGGCTACACCTTC
CDR3aa: CASSPTAAGYTF

v_gene: TRBV7-9
j_gene: TRBJ1-5
abundance: -
d_gene: TRBD1
CDR3nt: TGTGCCAGCAGCGTGGGACAGAACAATCAGCCCCAGCATTTT
CDR3aa: CASSVGQNNQPQHF

v_gene: TRBV20-1
j_gene: TRBJ2-5
abundance: -
d_gene: -
CDR3nt: TGCAGTGCTAGAGACCCCTGGGGGGAGACCCAGTACTTC
CDR3aa: CSARDPWGETQYF

v_gene: TRBV6-5
j_gene: TRBJ2-7
abundance: -
d_gene: TRBD2
CDR3nt: TGTGCCAGCAGGAAAGCGGGAGGGATTTACGAGCAGTACTTC
CDR3aa: CASRKAGGIYEQYF

v_gene: TRBV12-3/TRBV12-4
j_gene: TRBJ2-1
abundance: -
d_gene: -
CDR3nt: TGTGCCAGCAGTTTATCCCTAGGGGGGGGCGCCGGATACAATGAGCAGTTCTTC
CDR3aa: CASSLSLGGGAGYNEQFF

v_gene: TRBV29-1
j_gene: TRBJ1-1
abundance: -
d_gene: -
CDR3nt: TGCAGCGTTGAGGGGGGATCCATGAACACTGAAGCTTTCTTT
CDR3aa: CSVEGGSMNTEAFF

v_gene: TRBV9
j_gene: TRBJ2-2
abundance: few
d_gene: -
CDR3nt: TGTGCCAGCAGCGTAAGTATACAGGACGCGAACACCGGGGAGCTGTTTTTT
CDR3aa: CASSVSIQDANTGELFF

v_gene: TRBV6-5
j_gene: TRBJ1-3
abundance: -
d_gene: -
CDR3nt: TGTGCCAGCAGTTACTCAGGGGAGGGCTCTGGAAACACCATATATTTT
CDR3aa: CASSYSGEGSGNTIYF

v_gene: TRBV12-3/TRBV12-4
j_gene: TRBJ2-2
abundance: -
d_gene: -
CDR3nt: TGTGCCAGCAGTTGGACCCGACGGGACACCGGGGAGCTGTTTTTT
CDR3aa: CASSWTRRDTGELFF

v_gene: TRBV6-5
j_gene: TRBJ2-6
abundance: few
d_gene: TRBD1
CDR3nt: TGTGCCAGCAGTTACGGAACCGGGACAGGTCTCGGGGCCAACGTCCTGACTTTC
CDR3aa: CASSYGTGTGLGANVLTF

v_gene: TRBV11-3
j_gene: TRBJ2-1
abundance: -
d_gene: TRBD2
CDR3nt: TGTGCCAGCGCTCAGTGGGATAGCGGGACAAACAATGAGCAGTTCTTC
CDR3aa: CASAQWDSGTNNEQFF

v_gene: TRBV18
j_gene: TRBJ1-1
abundance: -
d_gene: -
CDR3nt: TGTGCCAGCTCACCGGGGTGGGGGTCTGTGAACACTGAAGCTTTCTTT
CDR3aa: CASSPGWGSVNTEAFF

v_gene: TRBV5-5
j_gene: TRBJ2-7
abundance: -
d_gene: TRBD1
CDR3nt: TGTGCCAGCAGCTCACCGGGGACAGGGGGGAACGAGCAGTACTTC
CDR3aa: CASSSPGTGGNEQYF